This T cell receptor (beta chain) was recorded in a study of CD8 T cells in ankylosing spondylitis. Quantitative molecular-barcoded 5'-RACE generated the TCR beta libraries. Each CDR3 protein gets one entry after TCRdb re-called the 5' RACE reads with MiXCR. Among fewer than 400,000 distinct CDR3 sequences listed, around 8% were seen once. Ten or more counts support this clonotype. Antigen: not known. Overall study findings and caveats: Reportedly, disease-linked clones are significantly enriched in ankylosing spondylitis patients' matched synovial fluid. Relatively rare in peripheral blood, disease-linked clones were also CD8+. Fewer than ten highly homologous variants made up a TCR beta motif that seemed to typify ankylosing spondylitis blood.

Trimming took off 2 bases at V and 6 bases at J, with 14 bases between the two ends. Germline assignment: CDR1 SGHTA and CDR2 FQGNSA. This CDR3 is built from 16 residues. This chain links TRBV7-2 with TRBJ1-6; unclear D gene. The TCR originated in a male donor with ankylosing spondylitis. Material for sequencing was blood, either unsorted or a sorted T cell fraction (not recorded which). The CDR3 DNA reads TGTGCCAGCAGCTTAAATCATGGGAATACTAATTCACCCCTCCACTTT. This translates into CASSLNHGNTNSPLHF.